The 10 T cell receptor beta chains presented below share a single source sample, sequenced in a study of T-cell memory formation after mild COVID-19. TCRdb ran MiXCR on the 5' RACE reads and lists one entry per CDR3 protein. The repertoire holds approximately 410,000 distinct CDR3 sequences, with less than 25% as singletons. Sequencing input: PBMCs or a T cell subset sorted from them (not recorded which). The receptors come from an adult woman who had mild COVID-19 (a few samples of this study predate the infection). Cell type and time point are not known.

This clonotype is a singleton in its sample. The chain joins TRBV24-1 to TRBJ2-2; possible D gene TRBD1, 6 bases. From germline, CDR1 is KGHDR and CDR2 SFDVKD. V shed 6 bases and J shed 7 bases, with 14 bases lying between them. This CDR3 spans 14 amino acids. The CDR3 spells CATSRTASGGELFF. DNA for the CDR3: TGTGCCACCAGTCGGACAGCTTCAGGCGGGGAGCTGTTTTTT.

The rearrangement uses TRBV18 and TRBJ2-1, with a tentative D call TRBD2 (5 bases). The CDR3 runs 17 residues. Germline assignment: CDR1 KGHSH and CDR2 LQKENI. V shed 6 bases and J shed 7 bases, with 25 bases lying between them. CDR3 sequence reads: CASSPLRETSLKNEQFF. CDR3 nucleotide sequence: TGTGCCAGCTCGCCGTTAAGGGAGACCTCCCTTAAAAATGAGCAGTTCTTC.

The chain combines TRBV2 with TRBJ1-2; 11 positions agree with TRBD1. CDR1 SNHLY and CDR2 FYNNEI come from the germline V gene. This CDR3 is 11 amino acids long. The junction had 3 bases not matched to a gene; V was cut back by 6 bases and J by 12 bases. CDR3 in amino acids: CASRGQGENTF. CDR3 nucleotide sequence: TGTGCCAGCAGGGGACAGGGGGAAAACACCTTC.

There are a few counts of this clonotype. This chain links TRBV6-5 with TRBJ2-3, with 10 bases lining up with TRBD1. The germline CDR1 and CDR2 sequences are MNHEY and SVGAGI. The CDR3 runs to 18 residues. V trimming: 1 base; J trimming: 2 bases; junction bases outside the gene matches: 9. The CDR3 bases are TGTGCCAGCAGTTACTATACTCCGGGACAGGGGTACACAGATACGCAGTATTTT. It translates to CASSYYTPGQGYTDTQYF.

This clonotype was seen at least ten times. V and J are TRBV20-1 and TRBJ2-1; D possibly corresponds to TRBD2 (6 bases). Trimming removed 7 bases at V and 0 bases at J, with 19 bases between. CDR1 is DFQATT, CDR2 SNEGSKA, per germline (reference sequence). The CDR3 totals 16 residues. The CDR3 loop is CSVIVSSASSYNEQFF. The CDR3 nucleotides are TGCAGTGTCATTGTATCTAGCGCCAGCTCCTACAATGAGCAGTTCTTC.

This clonotype was seen only a few times. The rearrangement links TRBV6-5 to TRBJ1-2, with 11 bases matching TRBD1. The V segment lost 6 bases and the J segment 4 bases; nucleotides outside the gene matches: 13. Germline CDR1 MNHEY, CDR2 SVGAGI. The CDR3 loop spans 17 amino acids. The CDR3 nucleotides are TGTGCCAGCAGCCACGCGGGGGACAGGGGGAATAGCTATGGCTACACCTTC. Residues: CASSHAGDRGNSYGYTF.

The chain employs TRBV3-1 and TRBJ2-1; tentatively, D is TRBD1 (6 bases). The CDR3 runs 15 residues. V lost 7 bases and J lost 1, with 14 bases in between. Germline CDR1 reads LGHDT; CDR2 reads YNNKEL (reference sequence). The CDR3 nucleotides read TGTGCCAGCACCCGCGCAGGGGCGTCCTACAATGAGCAGTTCTTC. Translated: CASTRAGASYNEQFF.

This clonotype was observed a few times. The chain employs TRBV5-1 and TRBJ2-7; D is tentatively TRBD1 or TRBD2 (6 bases each). CDR1 SGHRS and CDR2 YFSETQ come from the germline V gene. V lost 4 bases and J lost 3, with 14 bases in between. CDR3 length equals 14 residues. CDR3 in DNA: TGCGCCAGCAGCCCTGGGGGCGGGGACTACGAGCAGTACTTC. Its protein is CASSPGGGDYEQYF. Filled out from reference TRBV5-1 and TRBJ2-7, the complete variable domain reads KAGVTQTPRYLIKTRGQQVTLSCSPISGHRSVSWYQQTPGQGLQFLFEYFSETQRNKGNFPGRFSGRQFSNSRSEMNVSTLELGDSALYLCASSPGGGDYEQYFGPGTRLTVT.

This clonotype was detected only a few times. The chain combines TRBV20-1 with TRBJ2-2; TRBD2 matches 8 bases. Germline V gene lookup returns CDR1 DFQATT and CDR2 SNEGSKA (reference sequence). The CDR3 sequence is 14 residues long. V lost 3 bases to trimming and J lost 7 bases; unmatched junction nucleotides: 7. CDR3 loop: CSARSREDGGELFF. The CDR3, as DNA: TGCAGTGCTAGGTCGCGGGAGGACGGCGGGGAGCTGTTTTTT.

The V and J genes are TRBV11-2 and TRBJ2-5, with D tentatively TRBD1 (6 bases). The CDR3 covers 15 residues. Germline V gene lookup returns CDR1 SGHAT and CDR2 FQNNGV. The V end was cut by 2 bases, the J end by 5 bases, with 15 bases between. This CDR3 is CASSLKTGIRETQYF. The DNA of the CDR3 is TGTGCCAGCAGCTTAAAGACAGGTATTCGGGAGACCCAGTACTTC.